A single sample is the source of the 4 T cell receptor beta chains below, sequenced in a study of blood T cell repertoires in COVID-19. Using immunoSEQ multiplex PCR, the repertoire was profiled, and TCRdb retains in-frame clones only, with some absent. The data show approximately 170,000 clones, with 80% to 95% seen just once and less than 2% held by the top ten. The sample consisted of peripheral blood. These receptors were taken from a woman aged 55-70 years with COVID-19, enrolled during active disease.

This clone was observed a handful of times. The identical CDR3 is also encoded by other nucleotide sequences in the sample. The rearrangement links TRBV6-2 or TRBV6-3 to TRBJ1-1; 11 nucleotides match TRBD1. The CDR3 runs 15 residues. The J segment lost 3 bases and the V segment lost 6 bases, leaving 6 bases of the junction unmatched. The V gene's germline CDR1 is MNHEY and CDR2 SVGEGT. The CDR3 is CASSLPGQGDTEAFF. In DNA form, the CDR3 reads TGTGCCAGCAGCCTGCCGGGACAGGGGGACACTGAAGCTTTCTTT.

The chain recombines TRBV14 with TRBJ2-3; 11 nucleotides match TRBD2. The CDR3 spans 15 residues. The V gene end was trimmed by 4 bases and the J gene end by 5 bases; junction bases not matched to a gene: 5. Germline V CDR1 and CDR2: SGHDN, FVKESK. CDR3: CASSRLAGGQDTQYF. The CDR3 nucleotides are TGTGCCAGCAGCCGGTTAGCGGGGGGGCAAGATACGCAGTATTTT. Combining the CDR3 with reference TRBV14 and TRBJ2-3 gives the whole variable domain EAGVTQFPSHSVIEKGQTVTLRCDPISGHDNLYWYRRVMGKEIKFLLHFVKESKQDESGMPNNRFLAERTGGTYSTLKVQPAELEDSGVYFCASSRLAGGQDTQYFGPGTRLTVL.

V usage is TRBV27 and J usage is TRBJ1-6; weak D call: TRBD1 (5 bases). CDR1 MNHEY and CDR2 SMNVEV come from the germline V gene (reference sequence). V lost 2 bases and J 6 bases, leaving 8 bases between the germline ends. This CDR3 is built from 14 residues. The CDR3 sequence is CASSLQGGNSPLHF. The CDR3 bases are TGTGCCAGCAGTTTACAGGGAGGTAATTCACCCCTCCACTTT.

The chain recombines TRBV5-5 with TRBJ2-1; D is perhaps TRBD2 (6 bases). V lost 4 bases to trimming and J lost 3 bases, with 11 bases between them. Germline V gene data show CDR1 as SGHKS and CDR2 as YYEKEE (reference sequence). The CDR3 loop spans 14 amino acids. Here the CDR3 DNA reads TGTGCCAGCAGCCTCCGGGACTTCTACAATGAGCAGTTCTTC. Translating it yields CASSLRDFYNEQFF.